This TCR beta chain was observed in a study of regulatory and conventional T cells in RAG deficiency (dated by TCRdb to the late 2010s). A note on the overall study: High-throughput TCR beta sequencing was used to compare the repertoire diversity and composition of Treg, conventional CD4+ and CD8+ T cells between RAG-deficient patients and healthy controls. On the study overall, not on this receptor specifically: Markedly lower Shannon entropy and higher Simpson indices were observed in RAG-deficient patients than in control T-cell subpopulations. All patient T-cell subsets had shorter CDR3 lengths; Omenn syndrome patients showed >85% Treg-Tconv repertoire overlap at nucleotide and amino acid level. Some T-cell subset analyses were not done for some subjects. Unique TCR beta sequences from Treg cells were about 100-fold fewer in Omenn syndrome and CID/AS patients than controls, versus roughly 10-fold for other subsets. Rather than being bona fide Treg cells, the sorted CD25-high CD127-low cells in Omenn syndrome patients may represent peripherally activated cells.

With respect to this clone: Its antigen has not been determined. No base qualities exist here, and no much larger clone lies one base off it.

Before genomic DNA extraction, conventional CD4+ T cells were isolated from blood as CD25-low CD127-high cells. Fewer than ten healthy control donors served as the comparison group for repertoire analyses. Library preparation used the immunoSEQ multiplex PCR assay. Rearranged TCR beta chain products were amplified from genomic DNA of sorted T-cell subsets and sequenced. The original methods were these. Shannon entropy and Simpson indices were used to measure how diverse the repertoire of productive TCR beta rearrangements was. To assess clonal expansion, the frequencies of the 100 most abundant productive TCR beta clonotypes were added up as a share of total reads. The TRB repertoires were scored with a self-reactivity index built on which amino acids appear at CDR3beta positions 6 and 7. Two-way ANOVA was used for repertoire analyses, while Student t or Mann-Whitney tests were used for flow cytometric analyses. TCRdb's version of the immuneACCESS table is confined to in-frame rearrangements and falls short of the full clone set. An unresolved V gene accounts for under half of the shortfall where checked; the remainder is of unknown origin. From that table come the V and J calls and clone size; the DNA was used to work out D and trimming. A total of 25,000 to 30,000 clones appear in this sample, about 95% of them only once. The top ten constitute approximately 0.17% of the sample.

The same data also went into a second study, on regulatory T cells. The second paper further reports: The multiplex PCR used 52 forward TRBV primers and 13 reverse TRBJ primers, with assay-based and computational corrections for amplification bias. Patient repertoires showed restricted unique TRB V-J pairs and skewed V and J gene usage, most marked in regulatory T cells. T-cell receptor beta repertoires of sorted regulatory, conventional CD4+ and CD8+ T cells were compared between CD3G-deficient patients and healthy controls. Peripheral blood mononuclear cells were isolated by Ficoll density separation. Within the immunoSEQ assay, multiplex PCR amplified rearranged TRB loci from genomic DNA. TRB amplicons were sequenced on an Illumina HiSeq platform. Custom algorithms error-filtered the raw sequences and aligned the raw sequences to reference gene sequences, after which the immunoSEQ online tools were used for analysis. Productive and nonproductive TRB rearrangement frequencies were evaluated among both unique and total sequences. Groups were compared by t tests, Mann-Whitney tests or two-way ANOVA performed in Prism software.

The sample comprised CD25- CD4+ T cells sorted from blood. The clonotype was recovered from a human donor in good health.

The CDR3 in this case is CASSTGLAGHPETQYF. The nucleotide sequence reads TGTGCCAGCAGCACGGGACTAGCGGGGCATCCAGAGACCCAGTACTTC. The chain links TRBV5-6 with TRBJ2-5; 13 bases in the junction line up with TRBD2. From a lookup of the germline V gene, CDR1 and CDR2 are SGHDT and YYEEEE. Counted from cysteine to phenylalanine, this CDR3 has 16 amino acids. The CDR3 DNA has 48 bases and is translated from base 1. After removal of 4 bases from V and 4 bases from J, the junction retains 7 bases not matched to a gene.